This T cell receptor beta chain was observed in a study of blood T cells in healthy people across ages. General study results and limits: Versus aged donors, long-lived donors had higher diversity and more naive CD4+ cells.

CDR1 is SGHTA, CDR2 FQGNSA, per germline. The CDR3 sequence is 14 residues long. Germline trimming cut 7 bases from V and 7 bases from J; bases unmatched to any gene: 7. Combining a sample-barcoded 5' primer with a J-beta primer mix, a second PCR ran for about 6 to 11 cycles. TCRdb used MiXCR to reprocess the 5' RACE reads, holding one entry per CDR3 protein. The table has about 1.6 million distinct CDR3 sequences, about 31% seen once. This clonotype has at least ten counts. The antigen is unknown. Sample: blood. The V gene is TRBV7-2, the J gene TRBJ2-1, with 10 bases matching TRBD2. The TCR comes from a woman under 40 in good health. In DNA form, the CDR3 reads TGTGCCAGCACCGCGGGACTAGCGAGGAATGAGCAGTTCTTC. Protein product: CASTAGLARNEQFF. Full variable domain (outside the CDR3, taken from reference TRBV7-2 and TRBJ2-1): GAGVSQSPSNKVTEKGKDVELRCDPISGHTALYWYRQSLGQGLEFLIYFQGNSAPDKSGLPSDRFSAERTGGSVSTLTIQRTQQEDSAVYLCASTAGLARNEQFFGPGTRLTVL.